The rows below give T cell receptor beta chains drawn from one sample of a study of response to subunit inactivated influenza vaccine. Each CDR3 protein is one row after TCRdb ran MiXCR on the RT-PCR reads. This table has 400,000 to 650,000 distinct CDR3 sequences, more than 7% appearing once. The specimen was PBMCs from blood, collected around 25 months after vaccination. The receptors stem from a man between 45 and 75 years old who received an inactivated influenza vaccine. The CDR3 runs from the conserved cysteine through the conserved F or W. A D gene is named only where the DNA matches it firmly. Rows may omit the clone size; those that give it use once, few, many or a size class.

D: .
J: TRBJ2-2
size: .
V: TRBV9
DNA: TGTGCCAGCAGCGTAGCTCCTAGTCCGGACACCGGGGAGCTGTTTTTT
CDR3: CASSVAPSPDTGELFF

D: TRBD1
J: TRBJ2-5
size: .
V: TRBV20-1
DNA: TGCAGTGCTGCCGGGACAGGGGAACGAGAGACCCAGTACTTC
CDR3: CSAAGTGERETQYF

D: .
J: TRBJ2-5
size: many
V: TRBV18
DNA: TGTGCCAGCTCACCGACGAGGGGGGATATCCAAGAGACCCAGTACTTC
CDR3: CASSPTRGDIQETQYF

D: TRBD1
J: TRBJ2-7
size: few
V: TRBV15
DNA: TGTGCCACCAGCAGCCCTGACAGGGGCTCCTACGAGCAGTACTTC
CDR3: CATSSPDRGSYEQYF

D: .
J: TRBJ1-6
size: many
V: TRBV27
DNA: TGTGCCAGCAGTCTGACAGGTGCCTATAATTCACCCCTCCACTTT
CDR3: CASSLTGAYNSPLHF

D: TRBD2
J: TRBJ2-3
size: .
V: TRBV6-2/TRBV6-3
DNA: TGTGCCAGCAAGAACGGGGGGGGCACAGATACGCAGTATTTT
CDR3: CASKNGGGTDTQYF

D: .
J: TRBJ1-5
size: .
V: TRBV28
DNA: TGTGCCAGCACCGGGGGGTTCGGGGGCAATCAGCCCCAGCATTTT
CDR3: CASTGGFGGNQPQHF

D: TRBD2
J: TRBJ2-3
size: .
V: TRBV7-2
DNA: TGTGCCAGCACCCCTGGGGGACTAGCGGGATATACGCAGTATTTT
CDR3: CASTPGGLAGYTQYF

D: .
J: TRBJ2-1
size: .
V: TRBV7-8
DNA: TGTGCCAGCAGCCCGGATTTGGCGGGACGAGATGAGCAGTTCTTC
CDR3: CASSPDLAGRDEQFF

D: .
J: TRBJ1-1
size: few
V: TRBV9
DNA: TGTGCCAGCAGCGTAGTCGCAGGGGTCACTGAAGCTTTCTTT
CDR3: CASSVVAGVTEAFF

D: .
J: TRBJ2-2
size: .
V: TRBV7-2
DNA: TGTGCCAGCAGCCCGACTAGGGGAAACACCGGGGAGCTGTTTTTT
CDR3: CASSPTRGNTGELFF

D: TRBD1
J: TRBJ2-3
size: few
V: TRBV20-1
DNA: TGCAGTGCTAGATACGGCAGGGGGTTTTCCACAGATACGCAGTATTTT
CDR3: CSARYGRGFSTDTQYF

D: .
J: TRBJ2-2
size: few
V: TRBV3-1
DNA: TGTGCCAGCAGGGGGGACCGCCGGACCGGGGAGCTGTTTTTT
CDR3: CASRGDRRTGELFF

D: .
J: TRBJ2-1
size: many
V: TRBV4-3
DNA: TGCGCCAGCAGCCAAGCAGGGGTCTCCTACAATGAGCAGTTCTTC
CDR3: CASSQAGVSYNEQFF

D: .
J: TRBJ1-5
size: many
V: TRBV20-1
DNA: TGCAGTGCTAGAGTGGGGACCGTGCGCAATCAGCCCCAGCATTTT
CDR3: CSARVGTVRNQPQHF

D: .
J: TRBJ2-2
size: few
V: TRBV7-2
DNA: TGTGCCAGCAGCTTCGGACGCGGCGGGGAGCTGTTTTTT
CDR3: CASSFGRGGELFF

D: .
J: TRBJ2-3
size: few
V: TRBV12-3/TRBV12-4
DNA: TGTGCCAGCAGTGTAACCGGGGCCCTCCCATGGGCGCAGTATTTT
CDR3: CASSVTGALPWAQYF

D: .
J: TRBJ1-6
size: many
V: TRBV12-3/TRBV12-4
DNA: TGTGCCAGCAGTCTAGGCAAGGATTCACCCCTCCACTTT
CDR3: CASSLGKDSPLHF

D: .
J: TRBJ1-6
size: many
V: TRBV5-1
DNA: TGCGCCAGCAGCTTGTATCAGGATCCTTCTTCACCCCTCCACTTT
CDR3: CASSLYQDPSSPLHF

D: TRBD2
J: TRBJ2-7
size: .
V: TRBV5-1
DNA: TGCGCCAGCAGCCAAACTAGCGGGAACCTCTACGAGCAGTACTTC
CDR3: CASSQTSGNLYEQYF

D: TRBD1
J: TRBJ2-7
size: few
V: TRBV5-1
DNA: TGCGCCAGCAGCCCATATAGGGGGACAGGGACCCAAAACTCCTACGAGCAGTACTTC
CDR3: CASSPYRGTGTQNSYEQYF

D: TRBD1
J: TRBJ1-1
size: few
V: TRBV6-5
DNA: TGTGCCAGCAGTTACCAGACAGGGAAAGCTTTCTTT
CDR3: CASSYQTGKAFF

D: .
J: TRBJ1-2
size: .
V: TRBV7-2
DNA: TGTGCCAGCACGTGGACGCGACAGGAGGATGGCTACACCTTC
CDR3: CASTWTRQEDGYTF

D: .
J: TRBJ2-3
size: many
V: TRBV29-1
DNA: TGCAGCGTCGCTCAGGGTGGTAGAGGGACGCAGTATTTT
CDR3: CSVAQGGRGTQYF

D: TRBD2
J: TRBJ2-3
size: few
V: TRBV20-1
DNA: TGCAGTGCGACCGTTGGCGGGGGAAGCACAGATACGCAGTATTTT
CDR3: CSATVGGGSTDTQYF

D: .
J: TRBJ2-2
size: few
V: TRBV18
DNA: TGTGCCAGCTCACCGTTTCTCGGGAGTAACACCGGGGAGCTGTTTTTT
CDR3: CASSPFLGSNTGELFF

D: TRBD1
J: TRBJ1-4
size: once
V: TRBV5-4
DNA: TGTGCCAGCAGCCGAAATCGGACAGGGGATGAAAAACTGTTTTTT
CDR3: CASSRNRTGDEKLFF

D: TRBD1
J: TRBJ2-4
size: .
V: TRBV28
DNA: TGTGCCAGCAGAACCGGGACAGGTGGAGAAAACATTCAGTACTTC
CDR3: CASRTGTGGENIQYF

D: .
J: TRBJ2-7
size: .
V: TRBV7-9
DNA: TGTGCCAGCAACTTAGGCAGTCACGAGCAGTACTTC
CDR3: CASNLGSHEQYF

D: .
J: TRBJ1-5
size: many
V: TRBV10-2
DNA: TGCGCCAGCAGTGAGACAAATCAGCCCCAGCATTTT
CDR3: CASSETNQPQHF

D: .
J: TRBJ1-2
size: .
V: TRBV12-3/TRBV12-4
DNA: TGTGCCAGCAGGGGGGGTAGTCCAAGCGATGGCTACACCTTC
CDR3: CASRGGSPSDGYTF

D: .
J: TRBJ2-1
size: .
V: TRBV6-1
DNA: TGTGCCAGCAGGCTAGGCTCAGTGGGCCTGGGCAATGAGCAGTTCTTC
CDR3: CASRLGSVGLGNEQFF

D: .
J: TRBJ2-1
size: few
V: TRBV10-3
DNA: TGTGCCATCAGTGAGTCTCCGACCCCCCTTTACAATGAGCAGTTCTTC
CDR3: CAISESPTPLYNEQFF

D: .
J: TRBJ2-1
size: few
V: TRBV18
DNA: TGTGCCAGCTCACCCTTTGGCGGGACGCTCAATGAGCAGTTCTTC
CDR3: CASSPFGGTLNEQFF